Each of the 21 T cell receptor beta chains below was sequenced from the same sample in a study of long-term antiretroviral therapy in people with HIV. Running of the v3.0 immunoSEQ assay took place at survey level. Method: immunoSEQ multiplex PCR; TCRdb's copy keeps in-frame clones and lacks some. The sample shows 40,000 to 45,000 clones, roughly 96% of them seen only once. The sequenced sample was unsorted PBMCs, obtained 3.7 years after starting antiretroviral therapy. The receptors shown here come from a woman aged 50 to 65 with HIV.

This chain uses TRBV5-6 with TRBJ2-3; 9 bases are shared with TRBD1. The V and J ends lost 2 bases and 2 bases, in that order; junction bases with no gene match: 3. CDR3 length: 15 residues. Per the germline V gene, CDR1 is SGHDT and CDR2 is YYEEEE. CDR3 coding DNA: TGTGCCAGCAGCTTAAGGACAGGGGCCACAGATACGCAGTATTTT. It encodes CASSLRTGATDTQYF.

Comments on this clone: This likely comes from a read error, as the CDR3 has no conserved phenylalanine or tryptophan at its end. The DNA is left out, because the CDR3 cannot be placed on it with certainty; the CDR3 is given as TCRdb lists it. The chain joins TRBV10-3 to TRBJ1-4; the table's TRBD1 call for D was not verified on the DNA. The CDR3 length is 13 residues, termini included. Looked up from germline, CDR1 is ENHRY and CDR2 is SYGVKD. CDR3 in amino acids: CAISETRDSNLVV.

V is TRBV6-6 and J is TRBJ2-7; D gene unclear. CDR1 is MNHNY and CDR2 is SVGAGI in the germline V gene (reference sequence). The CDR3 spans 14 residues. V lost 2 bases to trimming and J lost 0 bases, with 8 bases between them. The CDR3 DNA is TGTGCCAGCAGTTACCGTGGCAACTCCTACGAGCAGTACTTC. Amino acids: CASSYRGNSYEQYF.

The rearrangement uses TRBV12-5 and TRBJ2-7; D may correspond to TRBD1 or TRBD2 (5 bases each). Germline V lookup: CDR1 LGHNT, CDR2 FRNRAP. Deletions cut 3 bases from V and 2 bases from J, with 8 bases between. The CDR3 runs 13 residues. The CDR3 DNA sequence: TGTGCTAGTGGTTTCGGGACCGCCTACGAGCAGTACTTC. The encoded protein is CASGFGTAYEQYF.

The rearrangement links TRBV10-2 to TRBJ2-5; D not certain. Between the trimmed V and J ends, which lost 4 bases and 5 bases, there was a span of 17 bases. Germline V lookup: CDR1 WSHSY, CDR2 SAAADI. This CDR3 has 15 amino acids. As DNA, the CDR3 is TGCGCCAGCAGTGGGTATAGTCGGGTGGTTGAGACCCAGTACTTC. Its protein product is CASSGYSRVVETQYF.

This clone was counted only a few times. V and J are TRBV2 and TRBJ2-7; 8 bases are a match to TRBD1. The V and J ends lost 7 bases and 2 bases, in that order; junction bases with no gene match: 7. This CDR3 has 14 amino acids. CDR1 SNHLY and CDR2 FYNNEI come from the germline V gene. As DNA, the CDR3 is TGTGCCAGCATAGTCGGGACAGGCCCCTACGAGCAGTACTTC. This encodes CASIVGTGPYEQYF.

The chain joins TRBV6-5 to TRBJ1-2, with 8 bases aligning to TRBD1. Trimming removed 6 bases from V and 5 bases from J; junction bases left unmatched: 11. Germline V gene lookup returns CDR1 MNHEY and CDR2 SVGAGI. The CDR3 consists of 15 residues. The CDR3 region has the DNA TGTGCCAGCAGCTTATCCGGGACAGGAGAATATGGCTACACCTTC. Translating gives CASSLSGTGEYGYTF.

The CDR3 spells CASSRGLQETQYF. The CDR3 nucleotides read TGTGCCAGCAGCAGGGGACTGCAAGAGACCCAGTACTTC. The chain is built from TRBV7-8 and TRBJ2-5; tentative D call: TRBD2 (6 bases). Germline-derived CDR1 and CDR2 are SGHVS and FQNEAQ. This CDR3 contains 13 residues. V shed 5 bases and J shed 2 bases, with 9 bases lying between them.

Worth noting for this clone: At one end the junction does not follow the germline gene, possibly because of a read error. This chain connects TRBV11-2 to TRBJ1-2; D uncertain. The CDR3 has 14 amino acids. Per germline, CDR1 SGHAT and CDR2 FQNNGV. The CDR3 DNA reads TGCGCCAGCAGCCAAGACTCGGCGGGCTATGGCTACACCTTC. It is translated as CASSQDSAGYGYTF.

CDR3 sequence reads: CASSQGLIQETQYF. In DNA form, the CDR3 reads TGTGCCAGCAGCCAGGGGCTGATCCAAGAGACCCAGTACTTC. The chain combines TRBV9 with TRBJ2-5, with D maybe TRBD1 (6 bases). CDR3 length equals 14 residues. V was cut by 4 bases and J by 1 base, with 11 bases left in between. Per germline, CDR1 SGDLS and CDR2 YYNGEE. Supplemented by reference TRBV9 and TRBJ2-5, the full variable domain reads DSGVTQTPKHLITATGQRVTLRCSPRSGDLSVYWYQQSLDQGLQFLIQYYNGEERAKGNILERFSAQQFPDLHSELNLSSLELGDSALYFCASSQGLIQETQYFGPGTRLLVL.

The rearrangement uses TRBV12-5 and TRBJ1-1, with TRBD1 matching 8 bases. From germline, CDR1 is LGHNT and CDR2 FRNRAP. This CDR3 spans 15 amino acids. J gave up 1 base and V 5 bases, and 6 bases lay outside the gene matches. The CDR3 loop reads CASGLGTGPNTEAFF. CDR3 sequence (DNA): TGTGCTAGTGGTCTAGGGACAGGACCGAACACTGAAGCTTTCTTT.

The V gene is TRBV5-3, the J gene TRBJ2-3; the D gene is possibly TRBD2 (6 bases). TRBV5-3 counts as an open reading frame of uncertain function. V was pared by 9 bases and J by 1 base, with 12 bases between. This CDR3 region has 13 residues. DNA for the CDR3: TGTGCCACCAACGGAGGGGGCACAGATACGCAGTATTTT. Its translation: CATNGGGTDTQYF.

This clone has a single count. This chain links TRBV5-1 with TRBJ2-3; TRBD1 or TRBD2 may be the D gene (5 bases each). CDR3 length: 14 residues. Deletions cut 8 bases from V and 2 bases from J, with 15 bases between. Looked up from germline, CDR1 is SGHRS and CDR2 is YFSETQ. The CDR3 region is CASRDVAFTDTQYF. In DNA form, the CDR3 reads TGCGCCAGTCGGGACGTTGCCTTCACAGATACGCAGTATTTT.

The chain recombines TRBV5-1 with TRBJ2-2, with TRBD1 as a possible D gene (6 bases). V lost 7 bases to trimming and J lost 0 bases, with 19 bases between them. CDR3 length: 17 amino acids. Germline V gene lookup returns CDR1 SGHRS and CDR2 YFSETQ. This CDR3 is CASQNQQGFANTGELFF. The CDR3 region has the DNA TGCGCCAGCCAAAACCAACAGGGCTTCGCGAACACCGGGGAGCTGTTTTTT.

The J gene is TRBJ2-5, the V gene TRBV14; D is ambiguous. Deletions cut 0 bases from V and 0 bases from J, with 8 bases between. The CDR3 consists of 15 residues. Per germline, CDR1 SGHDN and CDR2 FVKESK. CDR3 amino acids: CASSQDMVYQETQYF. CDR3 coding DNA: TGTGCCAGCAGCCAAGATATGGTATACCAAGAGACCCAGTACTTC.

Of note for this clone: A read error may produce the germline difference seen at one junction end. The chain combines TRBV4-3 with TRBJ2-7; D remains unclear. Germline V gene sequence: CDR1 LGHNA, CDR2 YSLEER. The CDR3 sequence is 15 residues long. This chain's CDR3 is CTSSYSLLHSYEQYF. The DNA for the CDR3 is TGCACCAGCAGCTATTCACTCCTACACTCCTACGAGCAGTACTTC.

CDR3 loop: CASSLAHGEAASSYEQYF. The DNA of the CDR3 is TGTGCCAGCAGCTTAGCCCACGGGGAAGCGGCCAGCTCCTACGAGCAGTACTTC. This chain links TRBV7-6 with TRBJ2-7; tentatively, D is TRBD2 (5 bases). The germline V and J ends were trimmed by 0 bases and 0 bases, with 18 bases remaining between them. The CDR3 consists of 18 residues. Germline lookup yields CDR1 SGHVS and CDR2 FNYEAQ.

V and J are TRBV19 and TRBJ1-5; tentatively, D is TRBD1 (5 bases). CDR1 and CDR2 from the germline V gene are LNHDA and SQIVND (reference sequence). V lost 2 bases, J lost 6 bases, and 11 bases lay in between. There are 14 residues in the CDR3. CDR3 residues: CASSISGDGQPQHF. The CDR3 DNA is TGTGCCAGTAGTATATCGGGGGACGGTCAGCCCCAGCATTTT.

This clone has only a few counts. The CDR3 DNA reads TGTGCCACCAGCAGGCACACTGAAGCTTTCTTT. Amino acids: CATSRHTEAFF. V is TRBV15 and J is TRBJ1-1; D remains ambiguous. This CDR3 is 11 amino acids long. In germline, CDR1 is LNHNV, CDR2 YYDKDF (reference sequence). Trimming took 3 bases from V and 3 from J, leaving 2 bases between them.

The chain uses TRBV30 and TRBJ1-1; no definite D call. V gave up 0 bases and J gave up 5 bases, with 10 bases separating them. In germline, CDR1 is GTSNPN, CDR2 SVGIG (reference sequence). The CDR3 totals 13 residues. The CDR3 DNA reads TGTGCCTGGAGTGTTATTCTGGGGACTGAAGCTTTCTTT. Protein: CAWSVILGTEAFF.

The chain carries TRBV20-1 and TRBJ2-5; D call uncertain. This CDR3 is 11 amino acids long. The germline gives CDR1 DFQATT, CDR2 SNEGSKA (reference sequence). V dropped 4 bases and J dropped 2 bases, with 5 bases sitting between them. The CDR3 sequence is CSATFQETQYF. DNA of the CDR3: TGCAGTGCTACTTTTCAAGAGACCCAGTACTTC.